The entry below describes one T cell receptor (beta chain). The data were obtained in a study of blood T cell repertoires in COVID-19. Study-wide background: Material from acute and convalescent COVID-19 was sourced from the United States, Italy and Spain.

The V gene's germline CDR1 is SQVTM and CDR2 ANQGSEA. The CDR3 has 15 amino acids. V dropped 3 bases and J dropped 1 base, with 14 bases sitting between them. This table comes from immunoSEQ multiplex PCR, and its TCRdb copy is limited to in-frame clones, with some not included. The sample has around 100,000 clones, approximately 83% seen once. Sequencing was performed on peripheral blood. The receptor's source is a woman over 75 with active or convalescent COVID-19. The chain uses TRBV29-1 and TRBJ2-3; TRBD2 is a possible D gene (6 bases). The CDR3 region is CSVESPWGGTDTQYF. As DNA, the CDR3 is TGCAGCGTTGAGTCCCCGTGGGGGGGCACAGATACGCAGTATTTT.